The rows below give T cell receptor beta chains drawn from one sample of a study of blood T cells in healthy people across ages. TCRdb analysed the 5' RACE reads with MiXCR anew, one entry per CDR3 protein. The repertoire includes fewer than 1,200,000 distinct CDR3 sequences, approximately 26% of them detected once, and around 0.75% sits in the top ten. These data also featured in a second study, about T cells of mothers and their children.

Material for sequencing was blood. Source of these receptors: a girl under 10 years old in good health. CDR3s include the opening cysteine and the closing phenylalanine or tryptophan. A D gene is named only where the DNA matches it firmly. A row's size may be missing; if present it is once, few, many or a size class.

>.|.|TRBJ2-7|TRBV7-2
TGTGCCAGCAGCTTATTGGAGGGCCTCGTTGCCGAGCAGTACTTC
CASSLLEGLVAEQYF
>.|TRBD1|TRBJ2-3|TRBV20-1
TGCAGTGCTAGACCGCGACAGGGGGTCTACACAGATACGCAGTATTTT
CSARPRQGVYTDTQYF
>.|TRBD2|TRBJ2-3|TRBV6-1
TGTGCCAGCAAAGCTGGTAGCGGGAGAGGGACAGATACGCAGTATTTT
CASKAGSGRGTDTQYF
>.|TRBD1|TRBJ2-7|TRBV11-2
TGTGCCAGCAGCTACCAGACAGGGAAGTACTTC
CASSYQTGKYF
>few|.|TRBJ2-3|TRBV9
TGTGCCAGCAGCAAGGGGGGCACAGATACGCAGTATTTT
CASSKGGTDTQYF
>few|.|TRBJ2-7|TRBV7-2
TGTGCCAGCAGCTTCCAGGGGGGTAGAAAGGCCGAGCAGTACTTC
CASSFQGGRKAEQYF
>.|TRBD1|TRBJ1-6|TRBV6-5
TGTGCCAGCAGTTACTCCCGACAGGGGAGATCACCCCTCCACTTT
CASSYSRQGRSPLHF
>.|TRBD1|TRBJ2-5|TRBV5-1
TGCGCCAGCAGCGCGGGACAGGCAGTAGAGACCCAGTACTTC
CASSAGQAVETQYF
>.|.|TRBJ2-7|TRBV20-1
TGCAGTGCTAGAGTGCGGGGTGACCTCTACGAGCAGTACTTC
CSARVRGDLYEQYF
>few|.|TRBJ1-5|TRBV15
TGTGCCACCAGCAGAGTCCCCAGAGGAGTTTATAGCAATCAGCCCCAGCATTTT
CATSRVPRGVYSNQPQHF
>.|.|TRBJ2-7|TRBV3-1
TGTGCCAGCAGCCAAGATTTCCCTTTAGAATCCTACGAGCAGTACTTC
CASSQDFPLESYEQYF
>.|TRBD2|TRBJ2-5|TRBV6-2/TRBV6-3
TGTGCCAGCAGTTACGAGCTAGCGGGAGGAGAGACCCAGTACTTC
CASSYELAGGETQYF
>.|.|TRBJ1-3|TRBV6-5
TGTGCCAGCAGTTACGAAGGGGGTGTGGGCACCATATATTTT
CASSYEGGVGTIYF
>.|.|TRBJ2-2|TRBV27
TGTGCCCGCATGGTATCGGGGTCCGGGGAGCTGTTTTTT
CARMVSGSGELFF
>.|TRBD1|TRBJ2-1|TRBV2
TGTGCCAGCAAAAGGGGGCCGAATGAGCAGTTCTTT
CASKRGPNEQFF
>few|.|TRBJ2-1|TRBV5-1
TGCGCCAGCAGCTTGGTAGGGGGTAATTCCGCGAATGAGCAGTTCTTC
CASSLVGGNSANEQFF
>once|.|TRBJ2-5|TRBV11-2
TGTGCCAGCAGCTTAGCGACTGGAGTTTCCTACAATGAGCACTTCTTC
CASSLATGVSYNEHFF
>few|TRBD2|TRBJ2-4|TRBV29-1
TGCAGCGTTGAATTGACTAGCGGGGACCTAGCCAAAAACATTCAGTACTTC
CSVELTSGDLAKNIQYF
>.|TRBD2|TRBJ2-3|TRBV10-3
TGTGCCATCAGTGAAATGGGAACTAGCGGGAGAGATACGCAGTATTTT
CAISEMGTSGRDTQYF
>.|.|TRBJ2-7|TRBV7-9
TGTGCCAGCAGCCCCTATCGACAGCCCTACGAGCAGTACTTC
CASSPYRQPYEQYF